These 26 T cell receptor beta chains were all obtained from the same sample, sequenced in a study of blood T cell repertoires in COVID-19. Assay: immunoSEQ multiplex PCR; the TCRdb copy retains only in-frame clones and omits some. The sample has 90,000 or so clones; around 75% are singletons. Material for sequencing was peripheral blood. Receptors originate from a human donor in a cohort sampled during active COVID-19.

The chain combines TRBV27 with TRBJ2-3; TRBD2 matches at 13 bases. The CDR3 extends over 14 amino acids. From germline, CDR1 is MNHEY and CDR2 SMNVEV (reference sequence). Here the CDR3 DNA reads TGTGGCGCGGGACTAGCGGGACCGAGGGATACGCAGTATTTT. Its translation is CGAGLAGPRDTQYF.

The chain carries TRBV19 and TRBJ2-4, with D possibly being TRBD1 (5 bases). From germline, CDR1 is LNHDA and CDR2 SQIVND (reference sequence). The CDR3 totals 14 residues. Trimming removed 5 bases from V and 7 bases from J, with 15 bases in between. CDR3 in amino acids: CASSAWTTGNIQYF. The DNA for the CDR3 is TGTGCCAGTAGTGCTTGGACAACCGGGAACATTCAGTACTTC. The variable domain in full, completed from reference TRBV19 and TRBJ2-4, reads DGGITQSPKYLFRKEGQNVTLSCEQNLNHDAMYWYRQDPGQGLRLIYYSQIVNDFQKGDIAEGYSVSREKKESFPLTVTSAQKNPTAFYLCASSAWTTGNIQYFGAGTRLSVL.

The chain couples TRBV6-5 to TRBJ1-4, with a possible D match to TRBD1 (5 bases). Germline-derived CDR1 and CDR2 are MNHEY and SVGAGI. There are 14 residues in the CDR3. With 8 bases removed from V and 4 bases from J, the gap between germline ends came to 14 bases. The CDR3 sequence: CASRPGQINEKLFF. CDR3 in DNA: TGTGCCAGCCGACCCGGACAAATTAATGAAAAACTGTTTTTT.

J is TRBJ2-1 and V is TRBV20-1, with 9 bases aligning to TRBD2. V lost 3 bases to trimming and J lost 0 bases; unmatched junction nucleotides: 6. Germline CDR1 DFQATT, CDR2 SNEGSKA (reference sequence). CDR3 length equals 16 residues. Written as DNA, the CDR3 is TGCAGTGCTAGTCCCCAGCGGGAGGTCTCCTACAATGAGCAGTTCTTC. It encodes CSASPQREVSYNEQFF.

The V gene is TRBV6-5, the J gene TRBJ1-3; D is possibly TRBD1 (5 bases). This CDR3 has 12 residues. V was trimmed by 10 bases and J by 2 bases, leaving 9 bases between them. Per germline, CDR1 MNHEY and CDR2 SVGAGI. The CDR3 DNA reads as TGTGCCACCTCAGGGACTGGAAACACCATATATTTT. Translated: CATSGTGNTIYF.

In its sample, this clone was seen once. CDR3 in DNA: TGTGCCAGCAGTGATAGTGTGCCCTCCTACAATGAGCAGTTCTTC. Protein sequence: CASSDSVPSYNEQFF. The chain couples TRBV21-1 to TRBJ2-1; the table's D call, TRBD2, was not checked against the DNA. TRBV21-1 is a pseudogene locus. The CDR3 spans 15 residues.

This chain's CDR3 is CASSLPNVGGSTTWYF. CDR3 in DNA: TGTGCCAGCAGTTTACCCAACGTGGGGGGGTCTACGACGTGGTACTTC. The chain joins TRBV28 to TRBJ2-7; 7 bases are shared with TRBD2. The CDR3 totals 16 residues. Germline CDR1 MDHEN, CDR2 SYDVKM. V lost 2 bases, J lost 12 bases, and 19 bases stayed unmatched.

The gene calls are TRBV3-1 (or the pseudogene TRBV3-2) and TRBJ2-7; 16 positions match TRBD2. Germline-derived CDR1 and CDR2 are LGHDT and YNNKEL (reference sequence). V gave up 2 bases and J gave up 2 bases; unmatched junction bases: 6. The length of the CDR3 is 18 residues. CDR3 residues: CASSQKRGLAGGPYEQYF. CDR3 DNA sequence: TGTGCCAGCAGCCAAAAGAGGGGACTAGCGGGAGGGCCCTACGAGCAGTACTTC.

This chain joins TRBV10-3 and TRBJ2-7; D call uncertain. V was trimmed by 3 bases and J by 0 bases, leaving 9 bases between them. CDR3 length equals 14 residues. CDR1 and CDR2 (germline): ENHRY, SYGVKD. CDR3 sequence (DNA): TGTGCCATCAGTGACGCCCCGAGCTCCTACGAGCAGTACTTC. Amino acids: CAISDAPSSYEQYF.

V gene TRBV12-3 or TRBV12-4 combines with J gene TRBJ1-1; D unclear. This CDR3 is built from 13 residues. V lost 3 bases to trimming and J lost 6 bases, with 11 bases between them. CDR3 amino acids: CASSLSGAAEAFF. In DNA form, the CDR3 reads TGTGCCAGCAGTTTGTCGGGAGCGGCTGAAGCTTTCTTT.

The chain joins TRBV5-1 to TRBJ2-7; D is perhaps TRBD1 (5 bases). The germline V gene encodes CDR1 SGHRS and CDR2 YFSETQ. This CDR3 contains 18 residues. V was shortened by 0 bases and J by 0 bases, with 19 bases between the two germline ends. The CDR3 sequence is CASSLGLVGVGGSYEQYF. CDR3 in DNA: TGCGCCAGCAGCTTGGGTTTAGTAGGGGTGGGTGGCTCCTACGAGCAGTACTTC.

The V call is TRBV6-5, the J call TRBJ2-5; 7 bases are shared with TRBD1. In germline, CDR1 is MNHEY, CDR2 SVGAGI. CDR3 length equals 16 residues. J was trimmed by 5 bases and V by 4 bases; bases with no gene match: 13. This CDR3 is CASSSRDRVVVETQYF. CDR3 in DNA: TGTGCCAGCAGTTCCCGAGACAGGGTCGTGGTGGAGACCCAGTACTTC.

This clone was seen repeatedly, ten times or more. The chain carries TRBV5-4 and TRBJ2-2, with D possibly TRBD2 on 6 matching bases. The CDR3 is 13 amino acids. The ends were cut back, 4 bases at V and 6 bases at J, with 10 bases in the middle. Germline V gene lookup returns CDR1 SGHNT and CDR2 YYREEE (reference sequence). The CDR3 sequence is CASSDTSSGELFF. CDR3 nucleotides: TGTGCCAGCAGCGACACTAGCTCCGGGGAGCTGTTTTTT.

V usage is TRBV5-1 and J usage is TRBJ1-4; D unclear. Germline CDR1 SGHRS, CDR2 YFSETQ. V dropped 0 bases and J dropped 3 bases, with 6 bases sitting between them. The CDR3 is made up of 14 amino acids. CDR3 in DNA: TGCGCCAGCAGCTTGGCTACAGCTAATGAAAAACTGTTTTTT. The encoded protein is CASSLATANEKLFF.

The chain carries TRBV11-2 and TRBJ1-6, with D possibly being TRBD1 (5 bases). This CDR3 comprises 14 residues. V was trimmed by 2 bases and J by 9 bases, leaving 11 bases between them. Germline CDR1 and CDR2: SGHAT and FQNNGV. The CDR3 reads CASSLLGLGSPLHF. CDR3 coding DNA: TGTGCCAGCAGCTTACTGGGACTAGGTTCACCCCTCCACTTT.

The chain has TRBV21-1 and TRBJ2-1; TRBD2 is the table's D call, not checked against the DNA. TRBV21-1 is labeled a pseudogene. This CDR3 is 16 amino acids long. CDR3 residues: CASSVPLSNGGDGQFF. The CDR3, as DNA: TGTGCCAGCAGTGTCCCACTCTCAAACGGGGGGGACGGGCAGTTCTTC.

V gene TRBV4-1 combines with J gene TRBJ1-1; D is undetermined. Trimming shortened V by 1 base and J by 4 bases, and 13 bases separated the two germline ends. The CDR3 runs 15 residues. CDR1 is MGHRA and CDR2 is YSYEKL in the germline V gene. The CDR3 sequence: CASSQGPGFGTEAFF. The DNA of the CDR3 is TGCGCCAGCAGCCAAGGTCCGGGGTTCGGCACTGAAGCTTTCTTT.

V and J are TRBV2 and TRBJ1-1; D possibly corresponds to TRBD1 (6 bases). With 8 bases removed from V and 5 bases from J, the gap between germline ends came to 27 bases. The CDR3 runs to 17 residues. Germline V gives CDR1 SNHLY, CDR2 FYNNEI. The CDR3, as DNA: TGTGCCAGCGGACTAGAGGGGGACGGGTTCGGAGGGACTGAAGCTTTCTTT. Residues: CASGLEGDGFGGTEAFF.

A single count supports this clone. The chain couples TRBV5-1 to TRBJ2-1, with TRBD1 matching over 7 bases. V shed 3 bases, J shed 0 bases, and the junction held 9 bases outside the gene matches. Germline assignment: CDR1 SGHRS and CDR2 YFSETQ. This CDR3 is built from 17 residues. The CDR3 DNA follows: TGCGCCAGCAGCTCTCAGCCCCCAGGGGGCTCCTACAATGAGCAGTTCTTC. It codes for CASSSQPPGGSYNEQFF. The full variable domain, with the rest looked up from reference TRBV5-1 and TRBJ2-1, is KAGVTQTPRYLIKTRGQQVTLSCSPISGHRSVSWYQQTPGQGLQFLFEYFSETQRNKGNFPGRFSGRQFSNSRSEMNVSTLELGDSALYLCASSSQPPGGSYNEQFFGPGTRLTVL.

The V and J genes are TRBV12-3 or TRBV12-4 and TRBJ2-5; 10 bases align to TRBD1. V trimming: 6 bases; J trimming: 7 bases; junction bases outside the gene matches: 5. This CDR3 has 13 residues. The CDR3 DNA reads TGTGCCAGCAGCCCCGGGGACAGGGGGACCCAGTACTTC. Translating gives CASSPGDRGTQYF.

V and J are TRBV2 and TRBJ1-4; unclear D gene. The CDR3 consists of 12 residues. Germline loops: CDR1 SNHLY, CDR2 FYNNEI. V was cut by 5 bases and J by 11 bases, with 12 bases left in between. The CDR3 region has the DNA TGTGCCAGCAGTCGTCGTCTGGAGAAACTGTTTTTT. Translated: CASSRRLEKLFF.

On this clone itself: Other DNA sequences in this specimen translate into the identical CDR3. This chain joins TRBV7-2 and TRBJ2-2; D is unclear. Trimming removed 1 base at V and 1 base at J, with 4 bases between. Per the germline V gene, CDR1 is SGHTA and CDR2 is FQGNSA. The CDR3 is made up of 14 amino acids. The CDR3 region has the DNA TGTGCCAGCAGCTTAGGCAGGAACACCGGGGAGCTGTTTTTT. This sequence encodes CASSLGRNTGELFF.

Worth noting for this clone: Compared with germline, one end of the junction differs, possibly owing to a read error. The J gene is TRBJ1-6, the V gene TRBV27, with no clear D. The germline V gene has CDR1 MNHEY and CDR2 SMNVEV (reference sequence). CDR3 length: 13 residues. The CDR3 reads CASRSGGNSPFHF. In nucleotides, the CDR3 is TGTGCCTCCAGAAGTGGAGGTAATTCACCCTTCCACTTT.

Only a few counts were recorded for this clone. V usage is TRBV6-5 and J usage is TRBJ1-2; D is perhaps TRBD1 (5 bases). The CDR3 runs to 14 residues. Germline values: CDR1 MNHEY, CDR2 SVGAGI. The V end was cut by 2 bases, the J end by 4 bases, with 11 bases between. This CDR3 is CASSYGTQGYGYTF. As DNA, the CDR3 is TGTGCCAGCAGTTACGGCACTCAGGGCTATGGCTACACCTTC.

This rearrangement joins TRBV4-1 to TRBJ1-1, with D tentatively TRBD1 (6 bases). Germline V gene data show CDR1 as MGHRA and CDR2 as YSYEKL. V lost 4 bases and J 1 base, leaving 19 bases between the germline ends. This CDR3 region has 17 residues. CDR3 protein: CASSRTGWGVSNTEAFF. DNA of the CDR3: TGCGCCAGCAGCCGCACAGGGTGGGGAGTGTCGAACACTGAAGCTTTCTTT.

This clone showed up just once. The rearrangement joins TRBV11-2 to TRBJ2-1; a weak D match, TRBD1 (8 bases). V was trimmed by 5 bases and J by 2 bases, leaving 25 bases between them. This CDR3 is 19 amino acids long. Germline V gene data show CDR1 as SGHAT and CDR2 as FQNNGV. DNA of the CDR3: TGTGCCAGCAGCCTACCAGGGGGCGCGGCGGGAGTACCCTACAATGAGCAGTTCTTC. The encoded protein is CASSLPGGAAGVPYNEQFF.